In this sample, the clone carrying this T cell receptor beta chain turned up once. The entry originates in a study of blood T cell repertoires in COVID-19. Per germline, CDR1 MNHNS and CDR2 SASEGT. CDR3 length equals 16 residues. The ends lost 4 bases at V and 4 bases at J; junction bases unmatched: 6. Using immunoSEQ multiplex PCR, the repertoire was profiled, and TCRdb retains in-frame clones only, with some absent. The table lists some 180,000 clones, 60% to 80% of them singletons. Source material: PBMCs or T cells enriched from blood (not recorded which). This receptor was taken from a man between 60 and 75 years old who had been exposed to COVID-19. This chain connects TRBV6-1 to TRBJ2-7, with 14 bases that match TRBD2. CDR3 amino acids: CASSGGTSGSFYEQYF. The CDR3 nucleotides are TGTGCCAGCAGTGGGGGGACTAGCGGGAGTTTTTACGAGCAGTACTTC.